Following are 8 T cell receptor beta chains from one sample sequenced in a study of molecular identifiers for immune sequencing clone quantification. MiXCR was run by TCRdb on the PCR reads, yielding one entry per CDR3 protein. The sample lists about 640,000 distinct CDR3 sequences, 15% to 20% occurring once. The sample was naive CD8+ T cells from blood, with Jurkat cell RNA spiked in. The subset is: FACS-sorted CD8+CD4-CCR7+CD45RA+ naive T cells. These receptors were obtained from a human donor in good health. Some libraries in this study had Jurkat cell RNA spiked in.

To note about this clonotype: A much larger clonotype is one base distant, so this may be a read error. This CDR3 is CASSSRESTLGETQYF. For the CDR3, the DNA is TGTGCCAGCAGCTCTCGTGAGTCCACATTGGGGGAGACCCAGTACTTC. The chain is built from TRBV7-2 and TRBJ2-5; D unresolved. The CDR3 is 16 amino acids. CDR1 and CDR2 from the germline V gene are SGHTA and FQGNSA. With 4 bases removed from V and 5 bases from J, the gap between germline ends came to 20 bases. Based on the CDR3 plus reference TRBV7-2 and TRBJ2-5, the full variable domain is GAGVSQSPSNKVTEKGKDVELRCDPISGHTALYWYRQSLGQGLEFLIYFQGNSAPDKSGLPSDRFSAERTGGSVSTLTIQRTQQEDSAVYLCASSSRESTLGETQYFGPGTRLLVL.

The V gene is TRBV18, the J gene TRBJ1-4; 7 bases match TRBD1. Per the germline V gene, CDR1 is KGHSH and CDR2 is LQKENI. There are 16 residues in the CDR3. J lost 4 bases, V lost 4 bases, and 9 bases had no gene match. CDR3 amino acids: CASSREGQGDNEKLFF. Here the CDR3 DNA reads TGTGCCAGCTCACGAGAGGGCCAGGGGGATAATGAAAAACTGTTTTTT.

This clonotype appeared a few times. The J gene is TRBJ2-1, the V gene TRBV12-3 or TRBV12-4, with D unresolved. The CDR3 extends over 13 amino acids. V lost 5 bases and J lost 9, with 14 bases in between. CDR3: CASSPANIGEQFF. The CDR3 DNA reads TGTGCCAGCAGTCCAGCTAATATCGGTGAGCAGTTCTTC.

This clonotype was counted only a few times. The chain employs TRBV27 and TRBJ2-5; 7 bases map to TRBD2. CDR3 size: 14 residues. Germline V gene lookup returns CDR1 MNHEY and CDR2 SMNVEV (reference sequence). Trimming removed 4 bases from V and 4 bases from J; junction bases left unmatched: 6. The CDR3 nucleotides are TGTGCCAGCAGTTGGGGGGGGAGGTCAGAGACCCAGTACTTC. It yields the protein CASSWGGRSETQYF.

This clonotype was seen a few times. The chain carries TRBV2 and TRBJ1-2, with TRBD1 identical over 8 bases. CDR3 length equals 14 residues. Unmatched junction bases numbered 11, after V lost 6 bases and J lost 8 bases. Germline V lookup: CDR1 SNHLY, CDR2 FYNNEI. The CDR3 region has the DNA TGTGCCAGCAGCCGGGAGCAGGGGGCGCGGGGCTACACCTTC. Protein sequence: CASSREQGARGYTF.

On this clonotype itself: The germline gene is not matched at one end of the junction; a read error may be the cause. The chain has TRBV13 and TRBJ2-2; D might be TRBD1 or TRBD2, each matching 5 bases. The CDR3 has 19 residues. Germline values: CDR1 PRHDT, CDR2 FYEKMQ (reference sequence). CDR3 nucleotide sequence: TGTGCCAGCAGCTTAACCCCCGGGATGGGGACCAGGAACACCGGGGAGCCGTTTTTT. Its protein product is CASSLTPGMGTRNTGEPFF.

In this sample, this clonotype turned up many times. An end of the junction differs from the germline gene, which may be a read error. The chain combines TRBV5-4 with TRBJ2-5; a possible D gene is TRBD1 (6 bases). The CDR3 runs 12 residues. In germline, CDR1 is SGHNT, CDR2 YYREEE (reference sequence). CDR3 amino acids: CASSLEDSPVEF. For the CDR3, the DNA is TGTGCCAGCAGCTTGGAGGACAGCCCCGTGGAATTC.

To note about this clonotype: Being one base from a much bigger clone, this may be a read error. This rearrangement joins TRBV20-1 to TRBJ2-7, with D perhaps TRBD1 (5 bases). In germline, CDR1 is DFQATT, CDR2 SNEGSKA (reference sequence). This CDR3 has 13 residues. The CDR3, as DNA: TGCAGTGCTAGTCAGGGAAGTGCCTACGAGCAGTGCTTC. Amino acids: CSASQGSAYEQCF.